This T cell receptor (beta chain) was retrieved from a study of Tregs in tolerant kidney transplant recipients (dated by TCRdb to between 2019 and 2020). Background for the entire study: The transplants used related donors along with nonmyeloablative bone marrow transplantation, and in the human trials mixed chimerism was transient. The study used TCRbeta sequencing to identify donor-specific regulatory T cells before combined kidney and bone marrow transplantation, then tracked those cells after transplant. The paper's findings and limits, for the study overall: For some patients, the PCR primers changed as time went on, which meant samples from those patients could not be compared with one another at the nucleotide level. Because only a small number of patients were included, the study had limitations, and the results will need to be validated in larger populations as well as under other immunosuppression protocols. In tolerant patients, the expansion of donor-specific Tregs was greater than global Treg expansion, suggesting that the expansion was antigen-driven rather than nonspecific. Although technical replication error seemed to be minimal, the question of biological reproducibility was not addressed directly. The most biologically relevant and donor-specific TCRbeta repertoire appeared to be identified by expanding Tregs with activated donor B cells.

Sample time point, as interpreted from the label and publication: blood sample drawn before combined kidney and bone marrow transplant. Unstimulated Tregs (CD4+CD25+CD127-), CD4+ non-Tregs (CD4+CD25-), CD4 and CD8 cells were FACS-sorted from thawed PBMCs. The patients were several recipients of combined kidney and bone marrow transplants from the ITN036ST trial, and samples were available only from these trial subjects. Healthy control blood was processed to PBMCs with a Ficoll density gradient and then cryopreserved, whereas patient PBMCs were collected both before and after transplant. The CDR3 runs 16 residues from the cysteine to the phenylalanine. Shown are 39 bases from within the CDR3, in frame from base 1. According to the germline V gene (reference sequence), CDR1 reads PRHDT and CDR2 reads FYEKMQ. Compared with germline, V lacks 3 bases and J lacks 5 bases; bases without a gene match: 10.

For TCRbeta CDR3 sequencing, genomic DNA from the sorted cells was extracted using the QIAGEN DNeasy Blood and Tissue Kit. Through immunoSEQ, high-throughput TCRbeta CDR3 sequencing was done commercially, including PCR amplification with internal controls and bias correction. The original pipeline was this. Unique productive TCRbeta sequences were defined by CDR3 nucleotide sequence when primers matched and otherwise by CDR3 amino acid sequence together with Vbeta and Jbeta genes. As a correction for sorting error, sequences shared between sorted populations at a frequency ratio of 2:1 or less were discarded, and the remaining shared sequences were assigned to the higher population. A sequence counted as donor-reactive if, in CFSE-low cells, the sequence had a frequency of at least 0.01% and was expanded at least 5-fold compared with unstimulated cells. Jensen-Shannon divergence, calculated on the top 100 TCRbeta sequences ranked by frequency, was used to quantify repertoire divergence. When a sample had multiple sequencing runs, each run was corrected for sorting error separately and the runs were then pooled. As stored in TCRdb, this immuneACCESS dataset retains in-frame rearrangements with V and J assigned. A fraction of the clones does not appear; measured against another copy, unresolved V genes explain less than half of the discrepancy, and the remainder lacks a known reason. V and J calls and clone size are those listed in that table; D and trimming were worked out from the DNA. This sample's table has entries for around 33,000 clones. Approximately 15% of the sample comes from the top ten.

In the case of this clone: It lacks a known antigen. The read finishes 3 residues shy of the CDR3 end, and the germline J gene is used to complete it.

The V and J segments used are TRBV13 and TRBJ1-1, and 9 bases in between align with TRBD1. The TCR originated in a human donor who received a combined kidney and bone marrow transplant. Sample: CD8+ T cells from blood, taken before the transplant. Partial CDR3 DNA: TGTGCCAGCAGCTTGACGCCGGGACAGGGTTTTACTGAA. Its protein reads: CASSLTPGQGFTE. The entire CDR3 protein is CASSLTPGQGFTEAFF.